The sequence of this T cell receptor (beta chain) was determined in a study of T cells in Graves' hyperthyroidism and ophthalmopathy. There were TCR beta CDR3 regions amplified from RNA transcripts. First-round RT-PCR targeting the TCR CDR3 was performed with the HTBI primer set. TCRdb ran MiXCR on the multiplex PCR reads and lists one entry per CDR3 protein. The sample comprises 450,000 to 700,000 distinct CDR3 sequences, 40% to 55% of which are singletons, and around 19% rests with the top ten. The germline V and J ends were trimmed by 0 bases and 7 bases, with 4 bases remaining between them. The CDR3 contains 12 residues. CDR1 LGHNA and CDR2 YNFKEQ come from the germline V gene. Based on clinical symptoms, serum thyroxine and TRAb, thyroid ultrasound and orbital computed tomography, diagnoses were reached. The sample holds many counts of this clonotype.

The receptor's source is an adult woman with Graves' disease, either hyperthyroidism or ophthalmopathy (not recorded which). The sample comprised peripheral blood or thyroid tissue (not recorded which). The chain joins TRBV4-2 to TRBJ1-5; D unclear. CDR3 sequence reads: CASSQDGQPQHF. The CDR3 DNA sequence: TGTGCCAGCAGCCAAGATGGACAGCCCCAGCATTTT.